These 24 T cell receptor beta chains originate from one sample sequenced in a study of cytomegalovirus exposure and HLA in healthy donors. This PCR relied on a set of 60 Vbeta primers and 13 Jbeta primers. Some clones are missing from TCRdb's copy, which holds only in-frame ones; the method was immunoSEQ multiplex PCR. Of over 150,000 clones in the sample, 80% to 90% were seen once. The material sequenced was PBMCs. The receptors were gathered from a woman aged 30 to 39 in good health and CMV-seropositive.

This chain links TRBV9 with TRBJ1-1; D ambiguous. Per the germline V gene, CDR1 is SGDLS and CDR2 is YYNGEE. Trimming took off 3 bases at V and 5 bases at J, with 11 bases between the two ends. The CDR3 covers 13 residues. The CDR3 sequence: CASSASPVTEAFF. The CDR3, as DNA: TGTGCCAGCAGCGCCTCCCCGGTTACTGAAGCTTTCTTT.

The rearrangement uses TRBV4-1 and TRBJ1-1; a possible D gene is TRBD1 (5 bases). Looked up from germline, CDR1 is MGHRA and CDR2 is YSYEKL. V was shortened by 6 bases and J by 5 bases, with 16 bases between the two germline ends. The CDR3 loop spans 14 amino acids. CDR3 coding DNA: TGCGCCAGCAGTCAGGTCGGGGGGAATACTGAAGCTTTCTTT. Protein product: CASSQVGGNTEAFF.

The rearrangement links TRBV27 to TRBJ1-2; maybe TRBD1 (5 bases). Trimming pared 4 bases from V and 7 bases from J, leaving 13 bases between. The CDR3 runs 13 residues. Germline CDR1 MNHEY, CDR2 SMNVEV (reference sequence). CDR3 protein: CASSSGGITGYTF. As DNA, the CDR3 is TGTGCCAGCAGTTCCGGGGGGATTACTGGCTACACCTTC.

As concerns this clone: Sequence at one end of the junction differs from germline and may be a read error. The chain joins TRBV7-9 to TRBJ2-5; maybe TRBD1 (6 bases). The germline CDR1 and CDR2 sequences are SEHNR and FQNEAQ (reference sequence). The CDR3 totals 15 residues. The CDR3: CSSSLPWTAQETQYF. The CDR3 DNA reads as TGTTCCAGCAGCTTACCCTGGACAGCCCAAGAGACCCAGTACTTC.

The chain employs TRBV6-5 and TRBJ1-2, with D possibly being TRBD1 (6 bases). The CDR3 is 13 amino acids. The V gene lost 2 bases and the J gene lost 7 bases, with 11 bases spanning the gap. Germline CDR1 MNHEY, CDR2 SVGAGI. CDR3 region: CASSYGGGPGYTF. The CDR3 coding sequence is TGTGCCAGCAGTTACGGGGGGGGCCCTGGCTACACCTTC.

The gene calls are TRBV7-2 and TRBJ2-2; 12 bases match TRBD2. CDR3 length equals 14 residues. Per germline, CDR1 SGHTA and CDR2 FQGNSA. V lost 8 bases and J lost 6; bases outside the gene matches: 4. CDR3 residues: CASRSSGGAGELFF. The DNA of the CDR3 is TGTGCCAGCCGCTCTAGCGGGGGGGCCGGGGAGCTGTTTTTT.

The rearrangement joins TRBV13 to TRBJ2-1; TRBD1 matches at 7 bases. CDR3 length equals 13 residues. Germline CDR1 reads PRHDT; CDR2 reads FYEKMQ (reference sequence). Unmatched junction bases numbered 4, after V lost 5 bases and J lost 6 bases. CDR3: CASSQGTVNEQFF. CDR3 DNA sequence: TGTGCCAGCAGCCAAGGGACAGTCAATGAGCAGTTCTTC.

The CDR3 DNA follows: TGTGCCAGCAGTTACTCGATGGGGGAGGCTCCCTACGAGCAGTACTTC. Amino acids: CASSYSMGEAPYEQYF. This rearrangement joins TRBV6-5 to TRBJ2-7; D perhaps matches TRBD2 (6 bases). Germline V gene data show CDR1 as MNHEY and CDR2 as SVGAGI. The CDR3 consists of 16 residues. Between the trimmed V and J ends, which lost 0 bases and 2 bases, there was a span of 14 bases.

The DNA of the CDR3 is TGTGCCAGCAGGCGACAGGGTAGGGGAACAGATACGCAGTATTTT. Its translation: CASRRQGRGTDTQYF. The chain links TRBV5-4 to TRBJ2-3, with 7 bases matching TRBD1. V lost 5 bases, J lost 3 bases, and 9 bases stayed unmatched. Germline V gene sequence: CDR1 SGHNT, CDR2 YYREEE (reference sequence). The CDR3 spans 15 residues.

The chain links TRBV10-3 to TRBJ2-5; 15 bases align to TRBD2. Germline CDR1 ENHRY, CDR2 SYGVKD. The CDR3 is 17 residues long. Unmatched junction bases numbered 4, after V lost 1 base and J lost 4 bases. The CDR3 reads CAISELWTSGGAETQYF. The CDR3 nucleotides read TGTGCCATCAGTGAGTTGTGGACTAGCGGGGGGGCAGAGACCCAGTACTTC.

This chain connects TRBV2 to TRBJ2-1; TRBD2 matches at 8 bases. V lost 3 bases, J lost 3 bases, and 7 bases stayed unmatched. Germline CDR1 SNHLY, CDR2 FYNNEI. The length of the CDR3 is 16 residues. CDR3 protein: CASSDLKAGDYNEQFF. The CDR3, as DNA: TGTGCCAGCAGTGATTTAAAAGCGGGGGACTACAATGAGCAGTTCTTC.

The rearrangement links TRBV19 to TRBJ2-2; TRBD1 matches at 7 bases. Germline assignment: CDR1 LNHDA and CDR2 SQIVND (reference sequence). The CDR3 runs to 15 residues. The V and J ends lost 8 bases and 2 bases, in that order; junction bases with no gene match: 8. The CDR3 loop is CASSDRALNTGELFF. DNA of the CDR3: TGTGCCAGTTCCGACAGGGCCCTTAACACCGGGGAGCTGTTTTTT.

The chain has TRBV9 and TRBJ2-7, with D perhaps matching TRBD1 (7 bases). This CDR3 comprises 15 residues. Trimming removed 0 bases at V and 3 bases at J, with 13 bases between. The germline V gene has CDR1 SGDLS and CDR2 YYNGEE. CDR3 sequence (DNA): TGTGCCAGCAGCGTAGGCGGGACAGACATCTACGAGCAGTACTTC. This gives the protein CASSVGGTDIYEQYF.

This rearrangement joins TRBV28 to TRBJ1-2; 7 bases fit TRBD1. The junction had 4 bases not matched to a gene; V was cut back by 6 bases and J by 3 bases. This CDR3 is 13 amino acids long. CDR1 MDHEN and CDR2 SYDVKM come from the germline V gene. The CDR3 protein is CASRTGQDYGYTF. CDR3 bases: TGTGCCAGCAGAACCGGACAGGACTATGGCTACACCTTC.

This clone was counted once. The chain uses TRBV7-9 and TRBJ2-1, with 7 nucleotides matching TRBD2. In germline, CDR1 is SEHNR, CDR2 FQNEAQ (reference sequence). The CDR3 is made up of 15 amino acids. With 5 bases clipped from V and 1 base from J, the junction kept 5 bases outside the gene matches. The CDR3 loop reads CASSGRGKSYNEQFF. In DNA, the CDR3 is TGTGCCAGCAGCGGGCGGGGGAAGTCCTACAATGAGCAGTTCTTC.

CDR3 residues: CASSLEVGGLGYTF. In nucleotides, the CDR3 is TGCGCCAGCAGCTTGGAAGTCGGGGGTTTAGGCTACACCTTC. The chain joins TRBV5-1 to TRBJ1-2; TRBD1 might be the D (5 bases). Germline V lookup: CDR1 SGHRS, CDR2 YFSETQ. Trimming shortened V by 0 bases and J by 8 bases, and 14 bases separated the two germline ends. The CDR3 consists of 14 residues.

This clone was found once. This chain connects TRBV6-5 to TRBJ1-1; D unclear. V shed 4 bases and J shed 7 bases, with 7 bases lying between them. In germline, CDR1 is MNHEY, CDR2 SVGAGI. This CDR3 comprises 11 residues. The CDR3 DNA is TGTGCCAGCAGTTGGGCACATGAAGCTTTCTTT. It encodes CASSWAHEAFF.

The rearrangement joins TRBV28 to TRBJ2-5; 10 bases fit TRBD2. J gave up 2 bases and V 4 bases, and 4 bases lay outside the gene matches. This CDR3 has 15 amino acids. Germline V CDR1 and CDR2: MDHEN, SYDVKM. The CDR3 is CASSWTSGLQETQYF. CDR3 DNA: TGTGCCAGCAGTTGGACTAGCGGATTACAAGAGACCCAGTACTTC.

Only one count was recorded for this clone. The chain couples TRBV4-3 to TRBJ2-1; D call uncertain. The CDR3 covers 17 residues. Trimming cost V 0 bases and J 4 bases, with 16 bases left between them. Germline V gene data show CDR1 as LGHNA and CDR2 as YSLEER. CDR3 coding DNA: TGCGCCAGCAGCCAAGATGCACCAGGAATACTGTACAATGAGCAGTTCTTC. Its translation is CASSQDAPGILYNEQFF.

This chain connects TRBV18 to TRBJ2-5; D uncertain. The CDR3 totals 15 residues. Germline V CDR1 and CDR2: KGHSH, LQKENI. Trimming removed 2 bases at V and 4 bases at J, with 14 bases between. The CDR3 sequence is CASSPEVGRGETQYF. CDR3 nucleotides: TGTGCCAGCTCACCAGAAGTAGGTAGAGGAGAGACCCAGTACTTC.

The genes are TRBV9 and TRBJ1-5; D is uncertain. CDR1 is SGDLS and CDR2 is YYNGEE in the germline V gene. CDR3 length equals 15 residues. Between the trimmed V and J ends, which lost 3 bases and 3 bases, there was a span of 13 bases. The DNA of the CDR3 is TGTGCCAGCAGCGCCGATGAGGGTTTCAATCAGCCCCAGCATTTT. Its translation is CASSADEGFNQPQHF.

A remark on this clone: The limits of the CDR3 on the DNA are not certain, so only TCRdb's listed CDR3 is given. The J gene is TRBJ2-3, the V gene TRBV12-1; the D call TRBD2 from the table was never checked on the DNA. TRBV12-1 corresponds to a pseudogene. 17 amino acids form the CDR3, both terminal residues included. The CDR3 protein is CASSSVGGGAFGDTQYF.

The chain has TRBV7-2 and TRBJ2-7, with D unresolved. V gave up 1 base and J gave up 2 bases, with 6 bases separating them. The V gene's germline CDR1 is SGHTA and CDR2 FQGNSA. The CDR3 contains 13 residues. The DNA for the CDR3 is TGTGCCAGCAGCTTAGGTTATCCCTACGAGCAGTACTTC. As protein: CASSLGYPYEQYF. The full variable domain, its missing parts supplied by reference TRBV7-2 and TRBJ2-7, is GAGVSQSPSNKVTEKGKDVELRCDPISGHTALYWYRQSLGQGLEFLIYFQGNSAPDKSGLPSDRFSAERTGGSVSTLTIQRTQQEDSAVYLCASSLGYPYEQYFGPGTRLTVT.

The chain carries TRBV29-1 and TRBJ2-7; 7 nucleotides align to TRBD2. The CDR3 is 13 residues long. V shed 6 bases and J 3 bases; nucleotides not matched to a gene: 8. Germline values: CDR1 SQVTM, CDR2 ANQGSEA. The DNA for the CDR3 is TGCAGCGTGGGGGAGGGCGGGAGCTACGAGCAGTACTTC. Protein product: CSVGEGGSYEQYF.